These T cell receptor beta chains were read from a single sample in a study of OX40 agonist ivuxolimab in advanced cancers. This table comes from immunoSEQ multiplex PCR, and its TCRdb copy is limited to in-frame clones, with some not included. There are fewer than 100,000 clones in the sample; around 83% occur only once, and about 0.8% lies in the top ten. The sample here was CD4+ or CD8+ T cells sorted from blood, taken in a trial of the OX40 agonist ivuxolimab. The receptors here all came from an adult with an advanced solid tumor such as melanoma, head and neck, liver or kidney cancer. The CDR3 runs from the conserved cysteine through the conserved F or W. Fields, in order: CDR3 DNA, CDR3 protein, J gene, D gene, clone size, V gene. A D gene is named only where the DNA matches it firmly. Clone size is given for some rows only: seen once, a few or many times, or a class if the clone is expanded.

TGTGCCAGCAGTGAAGTGCGGGAAGTGCAGTATTTT | CASSEVREVQYF | TRBJ2-3 | - | - | TRBV2
TGTGCCAGCAGCCCAGGGACAGCTTATGGCTACACCTTC | CASSPGTAYGYTF | TRBJ1-2 | TRBD1 | - | TRBV14
TGTGCCAGCAGCCCTCTTCTAGCGGCCTCAGATACGCAGTATTTT | CASSPLLAASDTQYF | TRBJ2-3 | TRBD2 | - | TRBV7-2
TGTGCCAGCAGCCAAAACCGGGGGACCCAGTACTTC | CASSQNRGTQYF | TRBJ2-5 | - | - | TRBV14
TGTGCCAGCAGCCCACAAACAGGGGCCTTGGCTAACTATGGCTACACCTTC | CASSPQTGALANYGYTF | TRBJ1-2 | TRBD1 | - | TRBV7-2
TGTGCCAGCAGGGAACTACAGGGGGGAGACACAGATACGCAGTATTTT | CASRELQGGDTDTQYF | TRBJ2-3 | TRBD1 | - | TRBV6-1
TGTGCCAGCAGCAAAGGGGGGGACAGGAGGGTTAATGAAAAACTGTTTTTT | CASSKGGDRRVNEKLFF | TRBJ1-4 | - | - | TRBV21-1
TGTGCCTGGAGTGTCGAGAGGGAGGAGTACTTC | CAWSVEREEYF | TRBJ2-7 | - | - | TRBV30
TGTGCCAGCATCCGCCCTGACACTGAAGCTTTCTTT | CASIRPDTEAFF | TRBJ1-1 | - | - | TRBV6-1
TGTGCCAGCAGCTTTGGGGGCTCTGGAAACACCATATATTTT | CASSFGGSGNTIYF | TRBJ1-3 | - | once | TRBV7-6
TGTGCCAGCAGCCCCAGGACTAGCGTAGATACGCAGTATTTT | CASSPRTSVDTQYF | TRBJ2-3 | TRBD2 | - | TRBV7-2
TGTGCCAGCAGCTTTCCGAATAACTATGGCTACACCTTC | CASSFPNNYGYTF | TRBJ1-2 | - | - | TRBV11-3
TGTGCCAGCAGCGTGGGACAGCAGAACACTGAAGCTTTCTTT | CASSVGQQNTEAFF | TRBJ1-1 | TRBD1 | few | TRBV5-6
TGCGCCAGCAGCATACTCGCGACTGGAAACACCATATATTTT | CASSILATGNTIYF | TRBJ1-3 | - | few | TRBV4-1
TGTGCCAGCAGTGATTCAGTACCCCTCCACTTT | CASSDSVPLHF | TRBJ1-6 | - | - | TRBV2
TGTGCCAGCAGTTTTGGGGCCGGGAGCCGTCGACAAGAGACCCAGTACTTC | CASSFGAGSRRQETQYF | TRBJ2-5 | - | - | TRBV28
TGTGCCAGCAGCTTAGCCCCCAGACGCGGCCAGTTGACCCAGTACTTC | CASSLAPRRGQLTQYF | TRBJ2-5 | - | once | TRBV7-2
TGTGCCAGCAGCCGGACAGATACTAACTATGGCTACACCTTC | CASSRTDTNYGYTF | TRBJ1-2 | - | - | TRBV28
TGTGCCAGCAGCATCGGACAGGGGGCCCTCACTAATGAAAAACTGTTTTTT | CASSIGQGALTNEKLFF | TRBJ1-4 | TRBD1 | - | TRBV7-8
TGTGCCAGCAGTAGGACCACCGGGGAGCTGTTTTTT | CASSRTTGELFF | TRBJ2-2 | - | - | TRBV2
TGTGCCAGCAGTGCCCGACTAGCGGGGGGCACAGATACGCAGTATTTT | CASSARLAGGTDTQYF | TRBJ2-3 | TRBD2 | - | TRBV6-1
TGTGCCAGCAGTTTTGGGGGACAGGGGGGTGAAAAACTGTTTTTT | CASSFGGQGGEKLFF | TRBJ1-4 | TRBD1 | - | TRBV28
TGTGCCATCAGCCAGGGATCCACTGAAGCTTTCTTT | CAISQGSTEAFF | TRBJ1-1 | - | few | TRBV10-3
TGTGCCAGCAGCTTAGGTTCAGGGGGCAGGCAGCCCCAGCATTTT | CASSLGSGGRQPQHF | TRBJ1-5 | TRBD1 | - | TRBV7-8
TGTGCCAGCAGTGGAGGATGGAATGAGCAGTTCTTC | CASSGGWNEQFF | TRBJ2-1 | - | - | TRBV25-1
TGCGCCAGCAGCTTGTACGGGGGTTCAAGCACAGATACGCAGTATTTT | CASSLYGGSSTDTQYF | TRBJ2-3 | - | - | TRBV5-1
TGTGCCAGCAGCTTAGCGCTAGCCGAGCGGGGAACCTACAATGAGCAGTTCTTC | CASSLALAERGTYNEQFF | TRBJ2-1 | TRBD2 | - | TRBV7-6
TGTGCCAGCAGCCCTCGGCGTGGTAGCGGGGGTTCGGGTAATGAGCAGTTCTTC | CASSPRRGSGGSGNEQFF | TRBJ2-1 | TRBD2 | - | TRBV7-2
TGCGCCAGCAAGCAGGGAACTAGCGCAAATTATGAGCAGTTCTTC | CASKQGTSANYEQFF | TRBJ2-1 | TRBD2 | - | TRBV5-1
TGTGCCAGCAGCCAGGGACAGGGGAACTATGAGCAGTTCTTC | CASSQGQGNYEQFF | TRBJ2-1 | TRBD1 | - | TRBV2
TGTGCCAGCAGTTCCGGACTAGCGGGAGCTTACGAGCAGTACTTC | CASSSGLAGAYEQYF | TRBJ2-7 | TRBD2 | once | TRBV2
TGTGCCAGCAGCACCGGGCGGGACACCCTAACGCAGTATTTT | CASSTGRDTLTQYF | TRBJ2-3 | - | - | TRBV7-6
TGTGCCAGCAGCTTAATGCCCCGCAGCCAGAACGAGCAGTACTTC | CASSLMPRSQNEQYF | TRBJ2-7 | - | once | TRBV7-9
TGTGCCAGCAGCTCGCAGGGGGGGACAGGCTTCACTGAAGCTTTCTTT | CASSSQGGTGFTEAFF | TRBJ1-1 | TRBD1 | - | TRBV11-3
TGTGCCAGCAGCTTGGCCCCGGGGAAATCCTACGAGCAGTACTTC | CASSLAPGKSYEQYF | TRBJ2-7 | - | - | TRBV5-6
TGTGCCAGTAGTCAGACAGGGAATCAGCCCCAGCATTTT | CASSQTGNQPQHF | TRBJ1-5 | TRBD1 | - | TRBV19
TGCGCCAGCAGCATAGGACAGACTGGCGGGGAAAAACTGTTTTTT | CASSIGQTGGEKLFF | TRBJ1-4 | - | - | TRBV5-1
TGTGCCAGCAGCTTGACAGACTACGAGCAGTACTTC | CASSLTDYEQYF | TRBJ2-7 | - | once | TRBV7-6
TGTGCCAGTGGGATATTCACCAACTATGGCTACACCTTC | CASGIFTNYGYTF | TRBJ1-2 | - | - | TRBV19
TGTGCCAGCAGAACCGCGGACTCCTACGAGCAGTACTTC | CASRTADSYEQYF | TRBJ2-7 | - | - | TRBV6-5
TGTGCCAGCTCATCTGGGGGGTTCAACTATGGCTACACCTTC | CASSSGGFNYGYTF | TRBJ1-2 | - | - | TRBV18
TGTGCCAGCAGTTTCCGGGCTTCTTATAATTCACCCCTCCACTTT | CASSFRASYNSPLHF | TRBJ1-6 | - | once | TRBV27
TGTGCCAGCAGCTCCGGGACGGAGTACAATGAGCAGTTCTTC | CASSSGTEYNEQFF | TRBJ2-1 | - | - | TRBV11-1
TGTGCCAGCAGCGGACTCGGGCTTATTAATGAAAAACTGTTTTTT | CASSGLGLINEKLFF | TRBJ1-4 | - | - | TRBV6-1
TGCAGCGCCGGCTTAAGGGAAAAACTGTTTTTT | CSAGLREKLFF | TRBJ1-4 | - | - | TRBV29-1
TGTGCCAGCAGCTCCGGGACAGACTCTGGAAACACCATATATTTT | CASSSGTDSGNTIYF | TRBJ1-3 | TRBD1 | - | TRBV11-2
TGTGCCAGCAGTGAAATCGAGTTGCCCCAGCATTTT | CASSEIELPQHF | TRBJ1-5 | - | - | TRBV2
TGTGCCAGCAGTATAAGTTACGAGCAGTACTTC | CASSISYEQYF | TRBJ2-7 | - | - | TRBV28
TGTGCCTGGAACAATTCCCCCGTTTCACCCCTCCACTTT | CAWNNSPVSPLHF | TRBJ1-6 | - | - | TRBV30